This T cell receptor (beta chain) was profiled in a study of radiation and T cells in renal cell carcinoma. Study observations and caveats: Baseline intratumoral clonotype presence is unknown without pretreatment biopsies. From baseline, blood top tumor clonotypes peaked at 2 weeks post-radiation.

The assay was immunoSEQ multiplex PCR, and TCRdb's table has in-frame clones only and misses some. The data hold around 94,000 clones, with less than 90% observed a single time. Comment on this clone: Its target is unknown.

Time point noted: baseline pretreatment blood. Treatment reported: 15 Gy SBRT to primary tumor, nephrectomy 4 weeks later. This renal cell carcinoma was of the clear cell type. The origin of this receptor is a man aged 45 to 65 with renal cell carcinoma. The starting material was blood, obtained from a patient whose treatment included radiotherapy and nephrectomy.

As DNA, the CDR3 is TGTGCCAGCAGTACGGCTGGGGGAACTAATGAAAAACTGTTTTTT. Translated, it gives CASSTAGGTNEKLFF. V and J are TRBV6-5 and TRBJ1-4; D possibly corresponds to TRBD1 (5 bases). The CDR3 loop spans 15 amino acids. V gave up 5 bases and J gave up 1 base, with 11 bases separating them. Germline-derived CDR1 and CDR2 are MNHEY and SVGAGI.